This T cell receptor (beta chain) was captured in a study of cytomegalovirus exposure and HLA in healthy donors. Overall study: Among roughly 180 million T cells, an earlier analysis found roughly 100 million unique TCR beta sequences.

The PCR contained 60 Vbeta and 13 Jbeta primers. Repertoires were generated with immunoSEQ multiplex PCR, while TCRdb's copy carries only in-frame clones and drops some. The sample has 95,000 to 100,000 clones, around 77% seen once. The study's findings and limits: TCR beta chain V- and J-gene trimming was linked, in a later analysis, to a missense variant in DCLRE1C.

Trimming took off 5 bases at V and 4 bases at J, with 10 bases between the two ends. The CDR3 contains 13 residues. CDR1 and CDR2 (germline): MNHEY, SVGAGI. As regards this clone: Its antigen is not known.

The sequenced sample was PBMCs. This receptor was taken from a female donor in good health and CMV-seronegative. The genes are TRBV6-5 and TRBJ2-3; D perhaps matches TRBD2 (5 bases). CDR3 sequence reads: CASSPPGADTQYF. In DNA, the CDR3 is TGTGCCAGCAGTCCGCCCGGGGCAGATACGCAGTATTTT.